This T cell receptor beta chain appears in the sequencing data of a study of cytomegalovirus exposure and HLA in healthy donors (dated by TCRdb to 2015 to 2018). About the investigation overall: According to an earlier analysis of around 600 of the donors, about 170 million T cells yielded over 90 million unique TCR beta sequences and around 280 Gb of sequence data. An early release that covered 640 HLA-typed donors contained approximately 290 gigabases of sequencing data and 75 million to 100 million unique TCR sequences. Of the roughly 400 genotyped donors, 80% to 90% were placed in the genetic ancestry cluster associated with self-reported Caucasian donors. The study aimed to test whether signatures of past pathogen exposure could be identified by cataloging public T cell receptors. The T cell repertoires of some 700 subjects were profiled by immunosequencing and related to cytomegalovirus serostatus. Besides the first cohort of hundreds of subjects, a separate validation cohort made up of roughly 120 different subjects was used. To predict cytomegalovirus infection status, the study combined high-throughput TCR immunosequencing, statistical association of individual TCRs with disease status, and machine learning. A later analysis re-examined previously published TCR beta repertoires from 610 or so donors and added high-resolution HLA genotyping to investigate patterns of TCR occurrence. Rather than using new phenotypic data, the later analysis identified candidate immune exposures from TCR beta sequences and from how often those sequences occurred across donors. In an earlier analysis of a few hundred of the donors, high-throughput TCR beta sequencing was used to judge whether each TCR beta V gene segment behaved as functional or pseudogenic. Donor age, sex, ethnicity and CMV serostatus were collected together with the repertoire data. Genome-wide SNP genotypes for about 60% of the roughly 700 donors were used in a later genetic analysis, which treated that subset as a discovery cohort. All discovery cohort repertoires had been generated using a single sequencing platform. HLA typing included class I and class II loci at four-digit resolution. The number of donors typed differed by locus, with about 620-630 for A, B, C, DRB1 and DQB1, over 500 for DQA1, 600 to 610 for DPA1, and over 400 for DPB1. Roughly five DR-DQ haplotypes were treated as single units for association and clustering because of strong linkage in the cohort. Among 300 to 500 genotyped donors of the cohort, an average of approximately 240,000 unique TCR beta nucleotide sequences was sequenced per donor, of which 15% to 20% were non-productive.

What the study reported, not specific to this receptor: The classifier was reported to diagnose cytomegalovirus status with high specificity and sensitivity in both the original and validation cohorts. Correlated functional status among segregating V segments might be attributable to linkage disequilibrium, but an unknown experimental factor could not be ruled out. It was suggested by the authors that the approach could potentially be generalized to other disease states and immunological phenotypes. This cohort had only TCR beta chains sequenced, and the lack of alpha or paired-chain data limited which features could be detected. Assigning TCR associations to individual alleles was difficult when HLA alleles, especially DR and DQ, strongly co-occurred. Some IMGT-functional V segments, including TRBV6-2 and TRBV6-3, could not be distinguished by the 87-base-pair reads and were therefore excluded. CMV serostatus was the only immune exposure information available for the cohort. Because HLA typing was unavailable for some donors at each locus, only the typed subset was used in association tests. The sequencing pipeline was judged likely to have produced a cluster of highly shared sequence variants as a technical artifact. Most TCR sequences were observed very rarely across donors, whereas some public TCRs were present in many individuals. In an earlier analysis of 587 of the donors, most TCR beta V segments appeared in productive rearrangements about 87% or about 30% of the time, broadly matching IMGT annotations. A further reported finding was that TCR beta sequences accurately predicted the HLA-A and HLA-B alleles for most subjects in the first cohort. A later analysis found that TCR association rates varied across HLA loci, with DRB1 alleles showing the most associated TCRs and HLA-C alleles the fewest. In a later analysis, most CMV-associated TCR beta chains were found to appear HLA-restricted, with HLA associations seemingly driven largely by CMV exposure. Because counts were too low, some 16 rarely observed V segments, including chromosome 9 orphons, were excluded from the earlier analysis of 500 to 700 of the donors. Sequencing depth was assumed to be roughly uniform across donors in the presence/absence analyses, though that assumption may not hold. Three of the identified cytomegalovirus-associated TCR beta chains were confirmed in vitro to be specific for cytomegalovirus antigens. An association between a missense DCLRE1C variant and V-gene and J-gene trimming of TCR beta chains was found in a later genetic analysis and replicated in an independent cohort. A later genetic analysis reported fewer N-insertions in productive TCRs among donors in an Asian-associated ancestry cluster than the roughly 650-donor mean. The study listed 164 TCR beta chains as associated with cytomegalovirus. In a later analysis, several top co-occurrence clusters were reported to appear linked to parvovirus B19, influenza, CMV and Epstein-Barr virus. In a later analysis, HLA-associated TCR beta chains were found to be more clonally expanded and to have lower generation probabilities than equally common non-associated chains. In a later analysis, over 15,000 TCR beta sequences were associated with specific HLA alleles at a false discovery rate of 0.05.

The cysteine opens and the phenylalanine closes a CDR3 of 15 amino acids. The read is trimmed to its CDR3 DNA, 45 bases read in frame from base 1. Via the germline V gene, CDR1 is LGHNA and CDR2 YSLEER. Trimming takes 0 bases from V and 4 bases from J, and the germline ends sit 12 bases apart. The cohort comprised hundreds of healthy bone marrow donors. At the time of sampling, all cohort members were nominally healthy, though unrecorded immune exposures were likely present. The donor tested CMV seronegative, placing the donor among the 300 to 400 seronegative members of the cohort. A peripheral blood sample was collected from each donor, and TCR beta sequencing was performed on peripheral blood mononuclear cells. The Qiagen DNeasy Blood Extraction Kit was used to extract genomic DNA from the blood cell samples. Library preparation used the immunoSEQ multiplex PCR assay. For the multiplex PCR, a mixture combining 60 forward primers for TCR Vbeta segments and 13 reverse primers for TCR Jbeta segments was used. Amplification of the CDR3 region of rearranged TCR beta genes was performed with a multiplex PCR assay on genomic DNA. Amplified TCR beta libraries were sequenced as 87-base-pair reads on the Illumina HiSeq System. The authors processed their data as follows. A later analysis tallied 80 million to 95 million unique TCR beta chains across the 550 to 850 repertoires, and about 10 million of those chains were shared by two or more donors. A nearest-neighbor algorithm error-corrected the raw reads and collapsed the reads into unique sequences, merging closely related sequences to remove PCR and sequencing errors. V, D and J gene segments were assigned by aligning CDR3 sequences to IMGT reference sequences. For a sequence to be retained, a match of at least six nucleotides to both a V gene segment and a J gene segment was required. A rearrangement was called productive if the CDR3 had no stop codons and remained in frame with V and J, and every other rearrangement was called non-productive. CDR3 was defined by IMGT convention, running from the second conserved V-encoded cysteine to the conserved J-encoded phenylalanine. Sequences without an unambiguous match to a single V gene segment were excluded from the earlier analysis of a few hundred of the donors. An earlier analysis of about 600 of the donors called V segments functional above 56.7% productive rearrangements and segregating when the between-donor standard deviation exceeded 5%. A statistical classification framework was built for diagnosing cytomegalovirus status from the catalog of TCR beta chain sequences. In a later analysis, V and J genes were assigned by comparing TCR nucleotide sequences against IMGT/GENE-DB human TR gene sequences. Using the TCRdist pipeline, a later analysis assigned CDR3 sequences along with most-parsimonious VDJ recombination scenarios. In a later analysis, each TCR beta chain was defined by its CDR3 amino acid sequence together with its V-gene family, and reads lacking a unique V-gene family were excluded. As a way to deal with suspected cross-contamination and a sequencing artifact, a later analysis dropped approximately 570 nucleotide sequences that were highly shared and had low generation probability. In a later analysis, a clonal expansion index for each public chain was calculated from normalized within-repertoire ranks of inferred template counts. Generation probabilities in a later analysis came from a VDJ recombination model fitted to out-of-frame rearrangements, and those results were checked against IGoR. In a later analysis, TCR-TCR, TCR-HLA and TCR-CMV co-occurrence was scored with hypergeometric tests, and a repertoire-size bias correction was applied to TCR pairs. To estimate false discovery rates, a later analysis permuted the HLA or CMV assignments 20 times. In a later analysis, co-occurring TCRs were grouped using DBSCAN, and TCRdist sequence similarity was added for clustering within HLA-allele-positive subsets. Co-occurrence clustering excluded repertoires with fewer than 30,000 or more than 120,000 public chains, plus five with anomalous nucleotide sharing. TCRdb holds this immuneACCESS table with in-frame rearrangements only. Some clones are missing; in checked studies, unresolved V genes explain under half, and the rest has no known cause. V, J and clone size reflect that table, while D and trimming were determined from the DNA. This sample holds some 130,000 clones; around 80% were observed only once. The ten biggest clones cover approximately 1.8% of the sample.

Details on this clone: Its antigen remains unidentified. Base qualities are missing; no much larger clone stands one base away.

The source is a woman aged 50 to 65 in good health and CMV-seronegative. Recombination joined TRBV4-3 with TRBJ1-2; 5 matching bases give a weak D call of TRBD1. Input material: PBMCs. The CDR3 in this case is CASSQEAGTSYGYTF. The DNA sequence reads TGCGCCAGCAGCCAAGAAGCGGGGACTTCCTATGGCTACACCTTC.